This T cell receptor (beta chain) appears in the sequencing data of a study of T cell responses to AZD1222 COVID-19 vaccine. The overall study: Both about-4-week and about-12-week second-dose recipients were combined.

Profiled with immunoSEQ multiplex PCR; TCRdb holds only in-frame clones, not every one. The table lists around 110,000 clones, roughly 87% of them singletons. Worth noting for this clone: What it binds is unknown.

Overall study results and limits: There were mostly white British donors and more females than males, and clonal diversity was possibly underestimated. Nearly half of spike-specific TCRs reportedly target variant regions that are unmutated in the B.1.351 and B.1.1.7 variants. The study sampled repertoires only after the peak T cell response.

This sample comprised peripheral blood, obtained on day 0 of AZD1222 vaccination. The source of this sequence is an adult in good health.

CDR3: CASSGDSLNTEAFF. Written as DNA, the CDR3 is TGTGCCAGCAGCGGGGACAGTCTGAACACTGAAGCTTTCTTT. The rearrangement links TRBV9 to TRBJ1-1; 7 bases line up with TRBD1. This CDR3 comprises 14 residues. The ends lost 3 bases at V and 0 bases at J; junction bases unmatched: 2. Germline lookup yields CDR1 SGDLS and CDR2 YYNGEE.